This is a list of T cell receptor beta chains from one sample in a study of OX40 agonist ivuxolimab in advanced cancers. Assay used: immunoSEQ multiplex PCR; TCRdb lists only in-frame clones, some missing. This sample has about 70,000 clones, with around 80% found just once. The specimen was CD4+ or CD8+ T cells sorted from blood, collected in a trial of the OX40 agonist ivuxolimab. The receptors here all came from an adult with an advanced solid tumor such as melanoma, head and neck, liver or kidney cancer. The CDR3 runs from the conserved cysteine through the conserved F or W. A D gene is named only where the DNA matches it firmly. Clone size, where shown, is once, few, many, or a class for clones that have expanded.

d_gene,j_gene,v_gene,abundance,CDR3aa,CDR3nt
-,TRBJ2-7,TRBV29-1,few,CSVAPRGEAENYEQYF,TGCAGCGTTGCTCCCAGGGGGGAGGCGGAAAACTACGAGCAGTACTTC
TRBD1,TRBJ1-2,TRBV5-4,-,CASSLRDRLTMNYGYTF,TGTGCCAGCAGCTTGAGGGACAGGCTAACCATGAACTATGGCTACACCTTC
-,TRBJ1-5,TRBV5-1,-,CASSLLGGNQPQHF,TGCGCCAGCAGCTTGCTTGGGGGAAATCAGCCCCAGCATTTT
TRBD1,TRBJ1-3,TRBV27,-,CARRDRGSGNTIYF,TGTGCCAGAAGAGACAGGGGCTCTGGAAACACCATATATTTT
TRBD1,TRBJ1-5,TRBV19,-,CASSIAYRDRYNQPQHF,TGTGCCAGTAGTATAGCCTACCGGGACAGGTACAATCAGCCCCAGCATTTT
TRBD1,TRBJ2-3,TRBV30,-,CAWRSFGQGGTDTQYF,TGTGCCTGGAGGAGCTTCGGACAGGGAGGCACAGATACGCAGTATTTT
TRBD1,TRBJ2-2,TRBV7-3,-,CASSLGQGFYTGELFF,TGTGCCAGCAGCTTAGGACAGGGATTTTACACCGGGGAGCTGTTTTTT
-,TRBJ1-5,TRBV27,-,CASSLLGFGNQPQHF,TGTGCCAGCAGTTTACTAGGTTTTGGCAATCAGCCCCAGCATTTT
-,TRBJ1-4,TRBV30,few,CAWSVRGEKLFF,TGTGCCTGGAGTGTACGGGGGGAAAAACTGTTTTTT
-,TRBJ2-5,TRBV19,-,CASSSTWAQETQYF,TGTGCCAGTAGTAGTACCTGGGCTCAAGAGACCCAGTACTTC
-,TRBJ2-1,TRBV7-3,-,CASSFPGTPYNEQFF,TGTGCCAGCAGCTTTCCCGGGACTCCCTACAATGAGCAGTTCTTC
TRBD1,TRBJ2-5,TRBV5-1,-,CASSLPGQQETQYF,TGCGCCAGCAGCTTACCGGGACAGCAAGAGACCCAGTACTTC
-,TRBJ2-7,TRBV7-6,once,CASSRDRDEQYF,TGTGCCAGCAGCAGGGACCGGGACGAGCAGTACTTC
-,TRBJ2-5,TRBV30,-,CAWSVWEQETQYF,TGTGCCTGGAGTGTGTGGGAGCAAGAGACCCAGTACTTC
TRBD1,TRBJ1-1,TRBV2,-,CASSRDSELEAFF,TGTGCCAGCAGTCGGGACAGCGAACTTGAAGCTTTCTTT
-,TRBJ2-2,TRBV5-1,-,CASSLMAGRTNTGELFF,TGCGCCAGCAGCTTAATGGCCGGGAGAACTAACACCGGGGAGCTGTTTTTT
-,TRBJ1-1,TRBV6-1,once,CASSKTDMNTEAFF,TGTGCCAGCAGTAAGACAGACATGAACACTGAAGCTTTCTTT
-,TRBJ2-1,TRBV28,-,CASSFPGVEQFF,TGTGCCAGCAGTTTTCCCGGCGTTGAGCAGTTCTTC
TRBD1,TRBJ2-1,TRBV6-6,-,CASSSNPEGQRQFF,TGTGCCAGCAGTTCCAACCCAGAGGGACAGAGGCAGTTCTTC
TRBD2,TRBJ2-7,TRBV28,-,CASSLGLAGVGSYEQYF,TGTGCCAGCAGTCTAGGACTAGCGGGAGTTGGGTCCTACGAGCAGTACTTC
-,TRBJ1-5,TRBV4-1,few,CASSQEGGGNQPQHF,TGCGCCAGCAGCCAGGAAGGGGGTGGCAATCAGCCCCAGCATTTT
TRBD2,TRBJ2-3,TRBV7-8,-,CASREPLAGRTSVTQYF,TGTGCCAGCAGAGAACCTCTAGCGGGGAGGACAAGCGTTACGCAGTATTTT
-,TRBJ2-3,TRBV6-1,-,CASSVVGTDTQYF,TGTGCCAGCAGTGTGGTGGGCACAGATACGCAGTATTTT
-,TRBJ2-6,TRBV19,-,CASSIVGGPLASGANVLTF,TGTGCCAGTAGTATAGTGGGGGGACCCCTAGCCTCTGGGGCCAACGTCCTGACTTTC
-,TRBJ2-2,TRBV5-1,-,CASSSGTNTGELFF,TGCGCCAGCAGCTCCGGGACTAACACCGGGGAGCTGTTTTTT
TRBD1,TRBJ1-2,TRBV29-1,-,CSVVGQGLYGYTF,TGCAGCGTCGTGGGACAGGGACTCTATGGCTACACCTTC
-,TRBJ1-1,TRBV30,few,CAWGKNTEAFF,TGTGCCTGGGGAAAGAACACTGAAGCTTTCTTT
-,TRBJ2-1,TRBV30,-,CAWSVTTTYNEQFF,TGTGCCTGGAGTGTAACGACTACTTACAATGAGCAGTTCTTC
TRBD1,TRBJ2-7,TRBV7-3,-,CASSFGTGGYEQYF,TGTGCCAGCAGCTTCGGGACAGGGGGATACGAGCAGTACTTC
-,TRBJ1-1,TRBV18,few,CASSPHENTEAFF,TGTGCCAGCTCACCCCATGAGAACACTGAAGCTTTCTTT
-,TRBJ2-1,TRBV2,-,CASSPGLGTGGNEQFF,TGTGCCAGCAGCCCCGGGCTCGGCACCGGAGGCAATGAGCAGTTCTTC
-,TRBJ1-2,TRBV12-5,-,CASGNQGQGYTF,TGTGCTAGTGGTAACCAGGGACAAGGCTACACCTTC
-,TRBJ1-5,TRBV4-2,-,CASSQDSNQPQHF,TGTGCCAGCAGCCAAGATAGCAATCAGCCCCAGCATTTT
TRBD2,TRBJ2-7,TRBV6-6,-,CASSATSGKNYEQYF,TGTGCCAGCAGTGCAACTAGCGGGAAAAACTACGAGCAGTACTTC
TRBD2,TRBJ2-5,TRBV2,-,CASTKGTSREETQYF,TGTGCCAGCACCAAAGGGACTAGTAGAGAAGAGACCCAGTACTTC
TRBD1,TRBJ2-1,TRBV9,few,CASSVAQRPLDRGNEQFF,TGTGCCAGCAGCGTAGCCCAGCGTCCCTTGGACAGGGGCAATGAGCAGTTCTTC
-,TRBJ1-4,TRBV30,-,CAWSLGVENGKLFF,TGTGCCTGGAGTTTGGGGGTTGAGAACGGAAAACTGTTTTTT
TRBD1,TRBJ1-2,TRBV30,once,CAWSVPGGYGYTF,TGTGCCTGGAGTGTACCAGGGGGCTATGGCTACACCTTC
-,TRBJ2-7,TRBV2,-,CASTGGLYEQYF,TGTGCCAGCACGGGGGGCCTCTACGAGCAGTACTTC